This is a list of T cell receptor beta chains from one sample in a study of cytomegalovirus exposure and HLA in healthy donors. Using immunoSEQ multiplex PCR, the repertoire was profiled, and TCRdb retains in-frame clones only, with some absent. In the table there are some 140,000 clones, over 75% of which are singletons. Sequenced input: PBMCs. The receptors derive from a woman aged 45 to 65 in good health and CMV-seropositive. Each CDR3 is given with its conserved first and last residue. Each record gives: CDR3 protein, CDR3 DNA, J gene, D gene, V gene, clone size. D genes are given only for firm matches. For some rows the clone size is stated as once, few or many, or as a class when expanded; others skip it.

CDR3: CSSSPGENSQDNEQFF; DNA: TGTTCCAGCAGCCCGGGAGAAAATAGCCAAGACAATGAGCAGTTCTTC; J: TRBJ2-1; D: -; V: TRBV7-9; size: few
CDR3: CSVEDPGIRVQTQYF; DNA: TGCAGCGTTGAAGATCCCGGGATTCGGGTACAGACCCAGTACTTC; J: TRBJ2-5; D: -; V: TRBV29-1; size: once
CDR3: CASSPGRDEKLFF; DNA: TGTGCCAGCTCACCGGGGCGAGACGAAAAACTGTTTTTT; J: TRBJ1-4; D: -; V: TRBV18; size: -
CDR3: CATRGFAEGRTAKNIQYF; DNA: TGTGCCACCAGAGGTTTCGCGGAGGGGAGGACAGCCAAAAACATTCAGTACTTC; J: TRBJ2-4; D: -; V: TRBV15; size: -
CDR3: CASSPTGRETQYF; DNA: TGTGCCAGCTCACCAACAGGGCGGGAGACCCAGTACTTC; J: TRBJ2-5; D: -; V: TRBV18; size: -
CDR3: CAGEAGVGETQYF; DNA: TGTGCCGGCGAAGCGGGGGTTGGAGAGACCCAGTACTTC; J: TRBJ2-5; D: TRBD2; V: TRBV30; size: -
CDR3: CASSLRQGAVGETQYF; DNA: TGTGCCAGCAGCTTGCGGCAGGGGGCTGTGGGAGAGACCCAGTACTTC; J: TRBJ2-5; D: TRBD1; V: TRBV5-6; size: -
CDR3: CASSWTENTEAFF; DNA: TGTGCCAGCAGCTGGACAGAGAACACTGAAGCTTTCTTT; J: TRBJ1-1; D: -; V: TRBV6-6; size: few
CDR3: CASSEAKEGYTF; DNA: TGTGCCAGCAGTGAAGCGAAGGAGGGCTACACCTTC; J: TRBJ1-2; D: -; V: TRBV2; size: -
CDR3: CASLSGEENTGELFF; DNA: TGCGCCAGCCTAAGCGGGGAGGAGAACACCGGGGAGCTGTTTTTT; J: TRBJ2-2; D: TRBD2; V: TRBV5-1; size: -
CDR3: CASTYGDRGYEQYF; DNA: TGTGCCAGCACCTACGGGGACAGGGGATACGAGCAGTACTTC; J: TRBJ2-7; D: TRBD1; V: TRBV6-5; size: -
CDR3: CATSPRGNSPLHF; DNA: TGTGCCACCAGCCCACGAGGGAATTCACCCCTCCACTTT; J: TRBJ1-6; D: -; V: TRBV15; size: -
CDR3: CASSDPDQPQHF; DNA: TGTGCCAGCAGTGACCCAGATCAGCCCCAGCATTTT; J: TRBJ1-5; D: -; V: TRBV2; size: -
CDR3: CAGGSGRSLTEAFF; DNA: TGTGCCGGAGGTTCAGGACGGAGCCTCACTGAAGCTTTCTTT; J: TRBJ1-1; D: -; V: TRBV30; size: -
CDR3: CASSASGVGYEQYF; DNA: TGTGCCAGCAGTGCTAGCGGGGTGGGCTACGAGCAGTACTTC; J: TRBJ2-7; D: TRBD2; V: TRBV9; size: -
CDR3: CASSNPQQPQHF; DNA: TGTGCCAGCAGTAACCCTCAGCAGCCCCAGCATTTT; J: TRBJ1-5; D: -; V: TRBV28; size: -
CDR3: CASSYGQETQYF; DNA: TGTGCCAGTAGTTACGGGCAAGAGACCCAGTACTTC; J: TRBJ2-5; D: -; V: TRBV19; size: -
CDR3: CASSEYSSGGARDTQYF; DNA: TGTGCCAGCAGTGAATACTCTAGCGGGGGGGCCAGAGATACGCAGTATTTT; J: TRBJ2-3; D: TRBD2; V: TRBV25-1; size: -
CDR3: CASNLERGGFTGELFF; DNA: TGTGCCAGCAACCTTGAGCGGGGGGGCTTCACCGGGGAGCTGTTTTTT; J: TRBJ2-2; D: TRBD2; V: TRBV5-6; size: -
CDR3: CATFRTEAFF; DNA: TGTGCCACCTTCAGAACTGAAGCTTTCTTT; J: TRBJ1-1; D: -; V: TRBV6-1; size: -
CDR3: CASSDRAGSNQPQHF; DNA: TGTGCCAGCAGTGACCGGGCGGGTAGCAATCAGCCCCAGCATTTT; J: TRBJ1-5; D: -; V: TRBV2; size: -
CDR3: CASRSRGGRETQYF; DNA: TGTGCCAGCAGGTCCCGGGGAGGGAGGGAGACCCAGTACTTC; J: TRBJ2-5; D: TRBD2; V: TRBV6-1; size: -
CDR3: CASSLAGGLGNEQFF; DNA: TGTGCCAGCAGCCTAGCGGGGGGCCTGGGTAATGAGCAGTTCTTC; J: TRBJ2-1; D: TRBD2; V: TRBV5-4; size: -
CDR3: CASSIPTGVRGNTEAFF; DNA: TGTGCCAGCAGCATTCCGACAGGGGTTAGGGGGAACACTGAAGCTTTCTTT; J: TRBJ1-1; D: TRBD1; V: TRBV2; size: few
CDR3: CASSLGTANTEAFF; DNA: TGTGCCAGCAGCCTGGGGACAGCGAACACTGAAGCTTTCTTT; J: TRBJ1-1; D: TRBD1; V: TRBV7-9; size: -
CDR3: CASSLAGTAYGYTF; DNA: TGTGCCAGCAGCTTAGCAGGGACAGCCTATGGCTACACCTTC; J: TRBJ1-2; D: TRBD1; V: TRBV7-9; size: -
CDR3: CASRQGMNTEAFF; DNA: TGTGCCAGCAGACAGGGGATGAACACTGAAGCTTTCTTT; J: TRBJ1-1; D: TRBD1; V: TRBV6-5; size: -
CDR3: CASRTSGGFNEKLFF; DNA: TGTGCCAGCAGAACGTCGGGGGGTTTTAATGAAAAACTGTTTTTT; J: TRBJ1-4; D: -; V: TRBV6-6; size: once
CDR3: CASRVLGSYNEQFF; DNA: TGTGCCAGCAGGGTACTAGGATCCTACAATGAGCAGTTCTTC; J: TRBJ2-1; D: -; V: TRBV6-1; size: -
CDR3: CASSLGGRPAAEQYF; DNA: TGTGCCAGCAGCTTGGGGGGTCGTCCGGCCGCCGAGCAGTACTTC; J: TRBJ2-7; D: -; V: TRBV7-8; size: -
CDR3: CASSPLIGQGATGYTF; DNA: TGTGCCAGCAGTCCGTTAATAGGACAGGGGGCGACTGGCTACACCTTC; J: TRBJ1-2; D: TRBD1; V: TRBV2; size: -
CDR3: CASRAVLGEETQYF; DNA: TGTGCCAGCAGGGCGGTTCTAGGGGAAGAGACCCAGTACTTC; J: TRBJ2-5; D: -; V: TRBV2; size: -
CDR3: CASRTPSRAGIEQYF; DNA: TGTGCCAGCAGAACCCCTTCCAGGGCGGGGATCGAGCAGTACTTC; J: TRBJ2-7; D: -; V: TRBV28; size: -
CDR3: CASSLGSYSYEQYF; DNA: TGTGCCAGCAGCCTAGGATCGTACTCCTACGAGCAGTACTTC; J: TRBJ2-7; D: -; V: TRBV27; size: -